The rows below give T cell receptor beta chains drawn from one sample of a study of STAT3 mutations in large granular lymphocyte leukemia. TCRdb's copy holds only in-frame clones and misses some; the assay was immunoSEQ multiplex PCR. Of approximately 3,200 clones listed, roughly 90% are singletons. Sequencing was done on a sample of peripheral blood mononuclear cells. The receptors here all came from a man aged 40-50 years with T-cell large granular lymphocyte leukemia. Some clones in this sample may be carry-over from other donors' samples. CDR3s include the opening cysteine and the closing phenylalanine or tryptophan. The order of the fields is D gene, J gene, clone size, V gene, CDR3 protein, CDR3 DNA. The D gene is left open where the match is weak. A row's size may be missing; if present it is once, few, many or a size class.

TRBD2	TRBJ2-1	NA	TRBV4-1	CASSVSGGPSYNEQFF	TGCGCCAGCAGCGTTAGCGGGGGGCCCTCCTACAATGAGCAGTTCTTC
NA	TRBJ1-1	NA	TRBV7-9	CASSLETNLNTEAFF	TGTGCCAGCAGCTTAGAGACGAATTTGAACACTGAAGCTTTCTTT
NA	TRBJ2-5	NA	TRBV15	CATSREGPPWETQYF	TGTGCCACCAGCAGAGAAGGTCCTCCGTGGGAGACCCAGTACTTC
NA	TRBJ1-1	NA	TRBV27	CASSLVREGTEAFF	TGTGCCAGCAGTTTGGTCAGGGAGGGCACTGAAGCTTTCTTT
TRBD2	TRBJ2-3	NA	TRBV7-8	CASSLVLAKSTDTQYF	TGTGCCAGCAGCTTAGTACTAGCGAAGAGCACAGATACGCAGTATTTT
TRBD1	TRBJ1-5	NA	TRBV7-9	CASSSDRSHLNQPQHF	TGTGCCAGCAGTTCGGACAGGAGCCATCTCAATCAGCCCCAGCATTTT
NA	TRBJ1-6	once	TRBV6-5	CASSYSTTANNSPLHF	TGTGCCAGCAGTTACTCGACGACAGCTAATAATTCACCCCTCCACTTT
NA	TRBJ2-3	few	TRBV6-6	CASSLNPGTTTDTQYF	TGTGCCAGCAGCCTGAACCCCGGGACAACCACAGATACGCAGTATTTT
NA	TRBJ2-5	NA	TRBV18	CASSPVPSETQYF	TGTGCCAGCTCACCAGTGCCGTCGGAGACCCAGTACTTC
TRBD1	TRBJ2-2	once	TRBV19	CASSIGWLEGAYGGELFF	TGTGCCAGTAGTATCGGTTGGCTTGAGGGGGCGTACGGCGGGGAGCTGTTTTTT
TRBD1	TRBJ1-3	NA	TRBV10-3	CAISEPAGGSGNTIYF	TGTGCCATCAGTGAGCCTGCAGGGGGCTCTGGAAACACCATATATTTT
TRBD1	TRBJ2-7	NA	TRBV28	CASRPTGGAEQYF	TGTGCCAGCCGACCGACAGGGGGCGCCGAGCAGTACTTC
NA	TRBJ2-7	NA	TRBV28	CASSFEGLSIYEQYF	TGTGCCAGCAGTTTCGAGGGCCTCTCTATCTACGAGCAGTACTTC
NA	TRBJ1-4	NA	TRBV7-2	CASSSGSTTSEKLFF	TGTGCCAGCAGCTCCGGATCTACCACGAGTGAAAAACTGTTTTTT
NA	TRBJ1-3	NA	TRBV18	CASSRSGTPLSGNTIYF	TGTGCCAGCTCACGCTCCGGGACACCTTTGTCTGGAAACACCATATATTTT
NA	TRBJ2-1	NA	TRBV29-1	CSARGPDSNEQFF	TGCAGCGCCCGGGGCCCCGATAGCAATGAGCAGTTCTTC
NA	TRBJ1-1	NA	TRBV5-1	CASSLPGGNTEAFF	TGCGCCAGCAGCTTACCCGGAGGGAACACTGAAGCTTTCTTT
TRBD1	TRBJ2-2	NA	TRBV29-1	CSVEARDRGNTGELFF	TGCAGCGTTGAAGCCCGGGACAGGGGCAACACCGGGGAGCTGTTTTTT
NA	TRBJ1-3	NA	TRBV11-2	CASSPRPGTSSSGNTIYF	TGTGCCAGCAGCCCCCGTCCCGGGACATCCAGCTCTGGAAACACCATATATTTT
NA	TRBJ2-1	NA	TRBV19	CASSFGGEQFF	TGTGCCAGTAGTTTCGGGGGTGAGCAGTTCTTC
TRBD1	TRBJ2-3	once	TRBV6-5	CASSRPGQNSDTQYF	TGTGCCAGCAGTAGGCCGGGACAGAATTCAGATACGCAGTATTTT
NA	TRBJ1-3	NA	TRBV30	CAWTSSGNTIYF	TGTGCCTGGACCAGCTCTGGAAACACCATATATTTT
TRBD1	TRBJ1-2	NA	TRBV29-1	CSVRQGAAMGDTF	TGCAGCGTTAGACAGGGGGCTGCAATGGGGGACACCTTC
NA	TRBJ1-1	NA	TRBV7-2	CASSPTGATEAFF	TGTGCCAGCAGCCCTACGGGGGCCACTGAAGCTTTCTTT
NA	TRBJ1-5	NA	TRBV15	CATSPGADQPQHF	TGTGCCACCAGTCCTGGGGCTGATCAGCCCCAGCATTTT
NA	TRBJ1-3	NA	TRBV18	CASSRDRVSGNTIYF	TGTGCCAGCTCTCGAGATAGGGTCTCTGGAAACACCATATATTTT
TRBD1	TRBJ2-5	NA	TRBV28	CASSLILGTGWETQYF	TGTGCCAGCAGTTTAATCCTTGGGACAGGGTGGGAGACCCAGTACTTC
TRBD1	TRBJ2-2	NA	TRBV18	CASSVSGTAYTGELFF	TGTGCCAGCTCAGTCTCCGGGACAGCCTACACCGGGGAGCTGTTTTTT
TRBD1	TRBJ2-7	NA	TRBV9	CASSRQGAQNDYEQYF	TGTGCCAGCAGCAGACAGGGGGCGCAAAACGACTACGAGCAGTACTTC
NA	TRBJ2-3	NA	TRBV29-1	CSVVGGLTDTQYF	TGCAGCGTTGTGGGGGGTCTCACAGATACGCAGTATTTT
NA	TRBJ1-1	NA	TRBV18	CASSPQSEAFF	TGTGCCAGCTCACCACAAAGTGAAGCTTTCTTT
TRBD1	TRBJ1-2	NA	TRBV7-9	CASSLDTTGLVDGYTF	TGTGCCAGCAGCTTAGATACGACAGGGCTTGTTGATGGCTACACCTTC
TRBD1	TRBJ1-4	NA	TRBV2	CASSFDSRGKLFF	TGTGCCAGCAGTTTCGATTCCAGGGGGAAACTGTTTTTT
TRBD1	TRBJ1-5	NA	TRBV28	CASTTGQGNQPQHF	TGTGCCAGCACAACGGGACAGGGTAATCAGCCCCAGCATTTT
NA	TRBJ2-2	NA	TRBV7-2	CASSLMSGTGELFF	TGTGCCAGCAGCTTGATGTCTGGCACCGGGGAGCTGTTTTTT
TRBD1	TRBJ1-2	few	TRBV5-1	CASSDRQGINYGYTF	TGCGCCAGCAGCGATAGACAGGGGATAAACTATGGCTACACCTTC
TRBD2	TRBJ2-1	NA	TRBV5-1	CASSLGQTSGWAYNEQFF	TGCGCCAGCAGCTTGGGACAGACTAGCGGGTGGGCCTACAATGAGCAGTTCTTC
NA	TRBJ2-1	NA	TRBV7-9	CASSPGTTRANNEQFF	TGTGCCAGCAGCCCTGGGACAACCCGGGCAAACAATGAGCAGTTCTTC